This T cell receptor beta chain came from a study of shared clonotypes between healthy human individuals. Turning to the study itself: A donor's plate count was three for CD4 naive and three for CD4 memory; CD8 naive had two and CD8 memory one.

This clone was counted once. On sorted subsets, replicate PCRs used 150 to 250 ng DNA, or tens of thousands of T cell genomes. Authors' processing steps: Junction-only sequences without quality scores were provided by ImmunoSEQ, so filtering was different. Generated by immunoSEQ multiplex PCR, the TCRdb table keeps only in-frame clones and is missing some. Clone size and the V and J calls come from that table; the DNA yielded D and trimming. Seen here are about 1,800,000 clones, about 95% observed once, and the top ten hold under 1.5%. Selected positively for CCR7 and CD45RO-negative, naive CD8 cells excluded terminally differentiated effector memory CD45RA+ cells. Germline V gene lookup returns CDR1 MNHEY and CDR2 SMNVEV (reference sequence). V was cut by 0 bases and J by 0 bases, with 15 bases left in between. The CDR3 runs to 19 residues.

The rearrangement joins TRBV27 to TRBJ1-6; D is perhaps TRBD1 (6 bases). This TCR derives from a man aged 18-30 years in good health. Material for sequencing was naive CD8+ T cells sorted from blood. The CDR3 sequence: CASSLSSLRDTSYNSPLHF. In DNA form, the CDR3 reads TGTGCCAGCAGTTTATCGTCCCTCAGGGACACCTCCTATAATTCACCCCTCCACTTT.